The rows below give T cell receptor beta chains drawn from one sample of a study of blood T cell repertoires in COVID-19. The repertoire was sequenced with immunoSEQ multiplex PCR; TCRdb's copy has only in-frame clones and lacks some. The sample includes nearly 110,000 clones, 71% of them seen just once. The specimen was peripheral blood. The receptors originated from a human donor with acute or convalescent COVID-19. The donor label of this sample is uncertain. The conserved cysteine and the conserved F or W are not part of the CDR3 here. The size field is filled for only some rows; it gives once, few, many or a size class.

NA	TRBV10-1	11	ASREDRGREQY
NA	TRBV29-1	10	SVRDNSYGYT
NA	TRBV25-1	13	ASSEPGGGGYGYT
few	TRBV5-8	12	ASSSERGLEKLF
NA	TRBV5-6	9	ASSFRYGYT
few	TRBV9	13	ASSVRLGSYNEQF
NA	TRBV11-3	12	ASSRQLNTGELF
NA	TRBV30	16	AWSVLGPGGVYGNTIY
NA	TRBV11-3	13	ASSLDGNTRGTQY
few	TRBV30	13	AWSAWFRGTNGYT
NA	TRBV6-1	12	ASSDLMDSTEAF
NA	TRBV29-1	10	SVQTGDQPQH
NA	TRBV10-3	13	ATRRQGRDTGELF
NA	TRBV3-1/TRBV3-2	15	ASSTGTGHSGANVLT
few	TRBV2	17	ASSDVLAGGPLAYNEQF
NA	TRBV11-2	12	ASSLLGGTGELF
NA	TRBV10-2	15	ASSLRQGAALNTEAF
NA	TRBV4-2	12	ASRAGTVNSPLH
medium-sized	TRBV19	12	ASRPGQGYGEAF
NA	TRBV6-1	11	ASSEVRGTEAF
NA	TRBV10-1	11	ARRGGSAYEQY
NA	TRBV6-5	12	ASQESSYNSPLH
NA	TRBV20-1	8	SAASNEQF
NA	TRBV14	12	ASSHGQRNTEAF
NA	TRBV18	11	ASSQGRDTEAF
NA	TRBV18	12	ASSPSSYNSPLH
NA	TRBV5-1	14	ASSLVGTGGADTQY
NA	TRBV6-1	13	ASSEVWGRGTEAF
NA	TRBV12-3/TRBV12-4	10	ASSSGERGYT
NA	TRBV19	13	ASSKMKQGEDTQY
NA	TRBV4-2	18	ASSQAGTSGGQPNTGELF
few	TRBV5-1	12	ASSLVGANYGYT
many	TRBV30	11	AWSGRGNYEQY
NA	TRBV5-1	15	ATPGGDRGLPNYGYT
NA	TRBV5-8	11	ASSWDRGPGYT
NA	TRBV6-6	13	ASSYNRVHYYEQY
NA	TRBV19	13	ASSGTGVSYNEQF
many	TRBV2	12	ASRSQGRTGELF
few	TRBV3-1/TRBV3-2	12	ASSRGVPTGELF
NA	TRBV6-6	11	ASSSGTEAEAF
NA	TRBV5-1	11	ASSAGDNEKLF
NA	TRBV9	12	ASSPQRGANVLT
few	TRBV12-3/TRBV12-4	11	ASSLGGGYGYT
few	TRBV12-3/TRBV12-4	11	ASRLAGGSEQF
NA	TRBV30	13	AWSWGQGNREKLF
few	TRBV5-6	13	ASSLDRSGNQPQH
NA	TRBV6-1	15	ASSGRKLAGGQGTQY
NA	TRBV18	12	ASSRDSMNTEAF
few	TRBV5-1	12	ASSLAGQGNTIY
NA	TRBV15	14	ATSRGQVATNEKLF
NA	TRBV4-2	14	ASSQAQRSNQETQY
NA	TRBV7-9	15	ASSYTGGEGSRDTQY
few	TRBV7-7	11	ASSADRENEQF